This T cell receptor beta chain was recorded in a study of T cell responses to AZD1222 COVID-19 vaccine. Study results and limitations: Nearly half of spike-specific TCRs reportedly go after variant regions that carry no mutations. Donors, mostly white British, included more females; clonal diversity was possibly underestimated. Spike-wide vaccine-associated CD4 TCRs dominated at 160-218 and 743-854.

The method was immunoSEQ multiplex PCR; TCRdb's version includes in-frame clones alone and lacks a portion of them. The data contain about 150,000 clones, roughly 89% of them singletons. There are 13 residues in the CDR3. V lost 6 bases and J lost 5, with 12 bases in between. Remarks on this clone: Its antigen is not known.

The receptor was derived from an adult who received the MenACWY meningococcal vaccine as a control. Source: peripheral blood, taken 28 days after the second dose of the MenACWY control vaccine. The chain employs TRBV12-3 or TRBV12-4 and TRBJ2-3, with TRBD1 as a possible D gene (6 bases). The CDR3 region has the DNA TGTGCCAGCAGCACAGGGATTATAGATACGCAGTATTTT. This encodes CASSTGIIDTQYF.